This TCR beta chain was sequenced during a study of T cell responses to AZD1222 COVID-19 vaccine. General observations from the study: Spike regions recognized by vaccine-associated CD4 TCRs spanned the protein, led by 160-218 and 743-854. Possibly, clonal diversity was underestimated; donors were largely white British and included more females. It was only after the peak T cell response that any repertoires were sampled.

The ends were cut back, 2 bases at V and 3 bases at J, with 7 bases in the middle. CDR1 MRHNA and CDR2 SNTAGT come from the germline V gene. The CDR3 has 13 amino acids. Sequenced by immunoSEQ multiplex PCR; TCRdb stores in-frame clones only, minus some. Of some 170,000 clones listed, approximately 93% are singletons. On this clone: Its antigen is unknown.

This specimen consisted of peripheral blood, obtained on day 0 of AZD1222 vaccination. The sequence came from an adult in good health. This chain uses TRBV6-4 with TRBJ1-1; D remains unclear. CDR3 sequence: CASSDRRDTEAFF. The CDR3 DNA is TGTGCCAGCAGTGACAGGCGCGACACTGAAGCTTTCTTT.